The 24 T cell receptor beta chains below were found in one sample sequenced in a study of human thymus T cells. Assay: immunoSEQ multiplex PCR; the TCRdb copy retains only in-frame clones and omits some. Among more than 45,000 clones listed, 90% to 95% were seen once. Sequencing was done on a sample of blood. These receptors were collected from a boy in the first two years of life with a congenital heart defect but otherwise immunologically healthy.

The chain uses TRBV6-5 and TRBJ2-7; 7 bases are a match to TRBD1. This CDR3 region has 16 residues. From germline, CDR1 is MNHEY and CDR2 SVGAGI. The junction had 10 bases not matched to a gene; V was cut back by 0 bases and J by 5 bases. The DNA for the CDR3 is TGTGCCAGCAGTTACTCGCGGACAGGACCCTTGCACGAGCAGTACTTC. Translating gives CASSYSRTGPLHEQYF.

The genes are TRBV7-2 and TRBJ2-3, with a possible D match to TRBD2 (6 bases). The V end lost 1 base, the J end lost 0 bases, and 8 bases lay between the germline ends. This CDR3 spans 15 amino acids. CDR1 SGHTA and CDR2 FQGNSA come from the germline V gene. Written as DNA, the CDR3 is TGTGCCAGCAGCTTAGAGGGACTGAGCACAGATACGCAGTATTTT. Amino acids: CASSLEGLSTDTQYF.

The V and J genes are TRBV7-9 and TRBJ2-2; 10 bases line up with TRBD1. V gave up 5 bases and J gave up 5 bases; unmatched junction bases: 8. The CDR3 covers 16 residues. Germline values: CDR1 SEHNR, CDR2 FQNEAQ (reference sequence). The CDR3: CASSPRQGAPTGELFF. The CDR3 bases are TGTGCCAGCAGCCCTCGACAGGGGGCGCCGACCGGGGAGCTGTTTTTT.

The V call is TRBV2, the J call TRBJ2-7; D is perhaps TRBD1 (7 bases). With 6 bases removed from V and 2 bases from J, the gap between germline ends came to 17 bases. The CDR3 is 15 residues long. From germline, CDR1 is SNHLY and CDR2 FYNNEI. CDR3 amino acids: CASSPPIRGAYEQYF. The CDR3 bases are TGTGCCAGCAGCCCGCCGATCAGGGGGGCCTACGAGCAGTACTTC.

CDR3 residues: CATSLTGRENYGYTF. CDR3 bases: TGTGCCACCTCGTTGACAGGGAGGGAAAACTATGGCTACACCTTC. V and J are TRBV6-1 and TRBJ1-2, with 7 positions matching TRBD1. CDR1 and CDR2 (germline): MNHNS, SASEGT. J gave up 2 bases and V 10 bases, and 13 bases lay outside the gene matches. This CDR3 spans 15 amino acids.

This sequence joins TRBV9 and TRBJ2-2, with no clear D. The CDR3 spans 12 residues. From germline, CDR1 is SGDLS and CDR2 YYNGEE. Trimming took off 3 bases at V and 6 bases at J, with 6 bases between the two ends. The CDR3 sequence is CASSEFAGELFF. The CDR3 DNA reads TGTGCCAGCAGCGAATTTGCCGGGGAGCTGTTTTTT.

The V gene is TRBV7-8, the J gene TRBJ1-1, with D tentatively TRBD1 (6 bases). V shed 1 base and J shed 8 bases, with 11 bases lying between them. The CDR3 spans 13 residues. The germline V gene encodes CDR1 SGHVS and CDR2 FQNEAQ. The CDR3 region has the DNA TGTGCCAGCAGCTTAGTTGGGGGGGCGGAAGCTTTCTTT. It translates to CASSLVGGAEAFF.

The chain links TRBV18 to TRBJ1-1, with a tentative D call TRBD1 (6 bases). CDR3 length equals 17 residues. Trimming took 5 bases from V and 5 from J, leaving 24 bases between them. Germline V gene data show CDR1 as KGHSH and CDR2 as LQKENI. The CDR3 protein is CASSTGRLKGGNTEAFF. The CDR3 coding sequence is TGTGCCAGCTCAACCGGCCGCCTTAAGGGGGGAAATACTGAAGCTTTCTTT.

This chain uses TRBV18 with TRBJ2-7, with 10 bases aligning to TRBD2. Germline V CDR1 and CDR2: KGHSH, LQKENI. The ends lost 4 bases at V and 0 bases at J; junction bases unmatched: 3. CDR3 length: 15 residues. CDR3 in amino acids: CASSLSGGYSYEQYF. The CDR3, as DNA: TGTGCCAGCTCACTTAGCGGGGGGTACTCCTACGAGCAGTACTTC.

This sequence joins TRBV10-3 and TRBJ2-7; no clear D gene. V lost 3 bases to trimming and J lost 3 bases, with 3 bases between them. The CDR3 is 11 amino acids. Germline V gene sequence: CDR1 ENHRY, CDR2 SYGVKD. CDR3 DNA sequence: TGTGCCATCAGTGACCTCTACGAGCAGTACTTC. Its translation is CAISDLYEQYF.

The chain joins TRBV5-5 to TRBJ2-7; D may be TRBD2 (6 bases). Trimming removed 1 base at V and 3 bases at J, with 8 bases between. Germline V gene sequence: CDR1 SGHKS, CDR2 YYEKEE (reference sequence). CDR3 length equals 13 residues. The CDR3 nucleotides are TGTGCCAGCAGCTTGTTAGCGGACTACGAGCAGTACTTC. It encodes CASSLLADYEQYF.

V gene TRBV2 combines with J gene TRBJ2-3, with 11 bases identical to TRBD2. Looked up from germline, CDR1 is SNHLY and CDR2 is FYNNEI. The CDR3 has 16 amino acids. V lost 6 bases and J lost 0; bases outside the gene matches: 5. CDR3 in amino acids: CASSAGLAASTDTQYF. CDR3 bases: TGTGCCAGCAGCGCGGGACTAGCGGCTAGCACAGATACGCAGTATTTT. Filled out from reference TRBV2 and TRBJ2-3, the complete variable domain reads EPEVTQTPSHQVTQMGQEVILRCVPISNHLYFYWYRQILGQKVEFLVSFYNNEISEKSEIFDDQFSVERPDGSNFTLKIRSTKLEDSAMYFCASSAGLAASTDTQYFGPGTRLTVL.

Judged by abundance, this clone is medium-sized (0.01 to 0.1%). This chain connects TRBV5-1 to TRBJ2-7, with TRBD1 identical over 8 bases. V was clipped by 4 bases and J by 3 bases; unmatched bases: 9. Looked up from germline, CDR1 is SGHRS and CDR2 is YFSETQ. The CDR3 extends over 15 amino acids. The CDR3 spells CASSRGQVTIYEQYF. In DNA, the CDR3 is TGCGCCAGCAGCCGGGGACAGGTCACGATCTACGAGCAGTACTTC.

The chain joins TRBV19 to TRBJ2-5, with a possible D match to TRBD1 (5 bases). V was shortened by 5 bases and J by 1 base, with 14 bases between the two germline ends. There are 15 residues in the CDR3. Germline CDR1 is LNHDA and CDR2 is SQIVND (reference sequence). The CDR3 region has the DNA TGTGCCAGTAGTCCAGGGCTCCTAACCCAAGAGACCCAGTACTTC. It translates to CASSPGLLTQETQYF.

The CDR3 nucleotides read TGTGCCAGCAGCTCGCTAGGGAACTACGAGCAGTACTTC. It encodes CASSSLGNYEQYF. The chain carries TRBV11-2 and TRBJ2-7; no definite D call. The CDR3 is 13 amino acids. The germline V gene encodes CDR1 SGHAT and CDR2 FQNNGV. Trimming removed 4 bases from V and 3 bases from J, with 10 bases in between.

This sequence joins TRBV7-9 and TRBJ1-3; D is possibly TRBD1 (5 bases). V lost 5 bases and J 1 base, leaving 15 bases between the germline ends. This CDR3 is built from 16 residues. CDR1 and CDR2 from the germline V gene are SEHNR and FQNEAQ (reference sequence). The CDR3 DNA sequence: TGTGCCAGCAGCCCTCGGCAGGGAGCGTCTGGAAACACCATATATTTT. It translates to CASSPRQGASGNTIYF.

The rearrangement joins TRBV6-4 to TRBJ2-2; no definite D call. The CDR3 sequence is 14 residues long. Germline V CDR1 and CDR2: MRHNA, SNTAGT. With 4 bases removed from V and 0 bases from J, the gap between germline ends came to 6 bases. The CDR3 sequence is CASSALANTGELFF. The CDR3 nucleotides read TGTGCCAGCAGTGCGCTAGCGAACACCGGGGAGCTGTTTTTT.

The V gene is TRBV14, the J gene TRBJ1-1; D is uncertain. Germline CDR1 and CDR2: SGHDN and FVKESK. CDR3 length: 15 residues. The V end was cut by 2 bases, the J end by 1 base, with 11 bases between. CDR3 region: CASSQFGIKNTEAFF. The CDR3, as DNA: TGTGCCAGCAGCCAATTCGGGATAAAGAACACTGAAGCTTTCTTT.

The V and J genes are TRBV18 and TRBJ2-7, with TRBD2 identical over 8 bases. The trim removed 0 bases at V and 5 bases at J, leaving 6 bases unmatched. The CDR3 is 15 residues long. Germline CDR1 KGHSH, CDR2 LQKENI. The CDR3: CASSPPAGGLHEQYF. In DNA form, the CDR3 reads TGTGCCAGCTCACCACCGGCGGGGGGCCTCCACGAGCAGTACTTC.

This sequence joins TRBV10-3 and TRBJ2-7; tentative D call: TRBD2 (5 bases). Germline CDR1 ENHRY, CDR2 SYGVKD. This CDR3 contains 14 residues. V was shortened by 7 bases and J by 2 bases, with 15 bases between the two germline ends. The DNA of the CDR3 is TGTGCCATCACGCAGCAAGGAGGCCCCTACGAGCAGTACTTC. Its translation: CAITQQGGPYEQYF.

V usage is TRBV9 and J usage is TRBJ2-2; weak D call: TRBD1 (6 bases). The CDR3 length is 15 residues. Trimming shortened V by 3 bases and J by 5 bases, and 14 bases separated the two germline ends. Germline CDR1 SGDLS, CDR2 YYNGEE. The CDR3 nucleotides read TGTGCCAGCAGCGCCTTACAGGGCGGGACCGGGGAGCTGTTTTTT. It is translated as CASSALQGGTGELFF.

The CDR3 DNA follows: TGTGCCAGCAGCTTGGTGGGGGAAGCTTTCTTT. Translation: CASSLVGEAFF. This chain links TRBV5-6 with TRBJ1-1; D remains unclear. The CDR3 is 11 residues long. Trimming removed 0 bases from V and 8 bases from J, with 5 bases in between. From germline, CDR1 is SGHDT and CDR2 YYEEEE.

The genes are TRBV10-3 and TRBJ2-7, with a tentative D call TRBD1 (6 bases). The CDR3 is 13 amino acids. V was pared by 4 bases and J by 6 bases, with 13 bases between. The germline gives CDR1 ENHRY, CDR2 SYGVKD. CDR3 amino acids: CAISGLTGREQYF. The DNA for the CDR3 is TGTGCCATCAGTGGACTCACAGGGCGCGAGCAGTACTTC.

The J gene is TRBJ2-5, the V gene TRBV5-4; D is possibly TRBD1 or TRBD2 (5 bases each). Germline CDR1 is SGHNT and CDR2 is YYREEE (reference sequence). Trimming removed 1 base from V and 5 bases from J, with 18 bases in between. This CDR3 is 16 amino acids long. The DNA of the CDR3 is TGTGCCAGCAGCTTGAGTTGGGGGTTTAGGGTGGAGACCCAGTACTTC. This codes for CASSLSWGFRVETQYF.